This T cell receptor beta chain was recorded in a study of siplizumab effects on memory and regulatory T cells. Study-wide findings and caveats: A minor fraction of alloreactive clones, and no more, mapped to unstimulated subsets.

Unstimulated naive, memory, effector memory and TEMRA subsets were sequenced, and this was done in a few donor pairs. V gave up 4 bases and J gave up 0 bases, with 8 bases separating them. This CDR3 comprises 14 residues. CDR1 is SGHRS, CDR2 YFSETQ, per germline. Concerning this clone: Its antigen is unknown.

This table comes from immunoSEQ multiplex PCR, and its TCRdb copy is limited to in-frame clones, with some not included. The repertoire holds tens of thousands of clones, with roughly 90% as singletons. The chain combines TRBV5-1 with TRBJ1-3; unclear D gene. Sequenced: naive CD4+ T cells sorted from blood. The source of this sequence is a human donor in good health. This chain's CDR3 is CASSPDPSGNTIYF. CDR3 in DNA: TGCGCCAGCAGCCCGGACCCCTCTGGAAACACCATATATTTT.